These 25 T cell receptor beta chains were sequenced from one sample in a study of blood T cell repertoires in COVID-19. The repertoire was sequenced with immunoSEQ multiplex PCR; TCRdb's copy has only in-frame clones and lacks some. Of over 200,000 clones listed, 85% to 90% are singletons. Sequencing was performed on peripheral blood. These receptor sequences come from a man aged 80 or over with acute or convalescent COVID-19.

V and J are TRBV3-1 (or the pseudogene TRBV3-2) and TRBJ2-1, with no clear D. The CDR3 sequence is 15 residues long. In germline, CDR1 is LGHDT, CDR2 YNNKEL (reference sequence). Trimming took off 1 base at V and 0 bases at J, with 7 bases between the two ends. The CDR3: CASSQGPASYNEQFF. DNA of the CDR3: TGTGCCAGCAGCCAAGGGCCTGCCTCCTACAATGAGCAGTTCTTC.

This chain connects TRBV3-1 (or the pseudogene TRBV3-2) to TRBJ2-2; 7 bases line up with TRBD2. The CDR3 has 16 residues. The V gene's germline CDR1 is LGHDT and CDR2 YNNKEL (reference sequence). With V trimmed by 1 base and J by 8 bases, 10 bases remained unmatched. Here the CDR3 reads CASSQGGLGPGGELFF. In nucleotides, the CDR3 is TGTGCCAGCAGCCAAGGAGGACTAGGGCCCGGGGGGGAGCTGTTTTTT.

The CDR3 DNA follows: TGTGCCAGCAGCCATGCCCCTGTAGTACTAAGCTCCTACAATGAGCAGTTCTTC. This translates into CASSHAPVVLSSYNEQFF. V is TRBV4-2 and J is TRBJ2-1; no definite D call. V was shortened by 3 bases and J by 0 bases, with 18 bases between the two germline ends. This CDR3 is built from 18 residues. From germline, CDR1 is LGHNA and CDR2 YNFKEQ.

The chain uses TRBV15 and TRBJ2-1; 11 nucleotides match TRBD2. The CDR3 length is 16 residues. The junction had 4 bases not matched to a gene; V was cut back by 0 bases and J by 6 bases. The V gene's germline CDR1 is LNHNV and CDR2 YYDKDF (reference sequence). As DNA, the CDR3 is TGTGCCACCAGCAGAGATGGGACTAGCGGTTTCAATGAGCAGTTCTTC. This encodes CATSRDGTSGFNEQFF.

CDR3 nucleotides: TGTGCCAGCAGCGCCGGAGGTAGAGGTCCCCCCTACGAGCAGTACTTC. Its protein product is CASSAGGRGPPYEQYF. The chain couples TRBV7-3 to TRBJ2-7; TRBD2 might be the D (5 bases). V shed 5 bases and J shed 2 bases, with 19 bases lying between them. The CDR3 sequence is 16 residues long. The germline gives CDR1 SGHTA, CDR2 FQGTGA.

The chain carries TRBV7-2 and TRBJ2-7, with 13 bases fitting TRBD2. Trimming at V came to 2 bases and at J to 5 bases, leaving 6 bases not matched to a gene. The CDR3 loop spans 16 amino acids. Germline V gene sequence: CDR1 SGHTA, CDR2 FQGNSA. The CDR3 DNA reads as TGTGCCAGCAGCTTAAATTTAGGGACTAGCGGGAACGAGCAGTACTTC. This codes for CASSLNLGTSGNEQYF.

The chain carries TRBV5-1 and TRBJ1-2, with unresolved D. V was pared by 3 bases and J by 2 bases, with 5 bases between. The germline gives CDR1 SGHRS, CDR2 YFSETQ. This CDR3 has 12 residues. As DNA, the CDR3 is TGCGCCAGCAGCTCGGGGAACTATGGCTACACCTTC. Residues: CASSSGNYGYTF.

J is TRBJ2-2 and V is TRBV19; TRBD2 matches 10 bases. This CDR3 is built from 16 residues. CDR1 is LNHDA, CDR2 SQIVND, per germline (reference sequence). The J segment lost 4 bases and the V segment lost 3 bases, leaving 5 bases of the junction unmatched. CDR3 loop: CASSIGGLASTGELFF. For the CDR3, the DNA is TGTGCCAGTAGTATTGGGGGACTAGCGTCCACCGGGGAGCTGTTTTTT.

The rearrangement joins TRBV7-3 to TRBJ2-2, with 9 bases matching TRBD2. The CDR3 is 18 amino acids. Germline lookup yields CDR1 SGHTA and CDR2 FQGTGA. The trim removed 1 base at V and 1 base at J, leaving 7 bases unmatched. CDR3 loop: CASSLSASGMGNTGELFF. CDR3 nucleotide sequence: TGTGCCAGCAGCTTAAGCGCTAGCGGGATGGGGAACACCGGGGAGCTGTTTTTT. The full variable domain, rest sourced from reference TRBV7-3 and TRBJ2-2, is GAGVSQTPSNKVTEKGKYVELRCDPISGHTALYWYRQSLGQGPEFLIYFQGTGAADDSGLPNDRFFAVRPEGSVSTLKIQRTERGDSAVYLCASSLSASGMGNTGELFFGEGSRLTVL.

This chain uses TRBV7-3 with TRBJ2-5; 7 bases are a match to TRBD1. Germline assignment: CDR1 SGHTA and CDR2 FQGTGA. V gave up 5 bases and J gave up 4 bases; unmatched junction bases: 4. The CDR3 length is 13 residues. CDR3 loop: CASSGRGSETQYF. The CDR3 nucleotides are TGTGCCAGCAGCGGCAGGGGGTCAGAGACCCAGTACTTC.

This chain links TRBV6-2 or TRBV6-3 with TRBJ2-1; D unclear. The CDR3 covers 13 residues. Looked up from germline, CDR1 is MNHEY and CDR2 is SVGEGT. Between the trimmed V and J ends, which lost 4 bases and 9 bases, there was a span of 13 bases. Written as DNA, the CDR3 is TGTGCCAGCAGTTTCTCCGCTTACGGTGAGCAGTTCTTC. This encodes CASSFSAYGEQFF.

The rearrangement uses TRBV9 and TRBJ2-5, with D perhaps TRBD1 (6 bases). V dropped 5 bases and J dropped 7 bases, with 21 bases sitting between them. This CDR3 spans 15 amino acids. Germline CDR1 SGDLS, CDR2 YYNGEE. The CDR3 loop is CASSADQGRGRTQYF. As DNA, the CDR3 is TGTGCCAGCAGTGCAGACCAGGGGCGAGGTCGGACCCAGTACTTC.

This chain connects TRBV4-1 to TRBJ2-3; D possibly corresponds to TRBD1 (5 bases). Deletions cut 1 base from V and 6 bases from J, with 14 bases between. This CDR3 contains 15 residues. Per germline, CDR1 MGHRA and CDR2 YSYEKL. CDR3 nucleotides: TGCGCCAGCAGCCAAGTGGAACAGGCCAGGGATACGCAGTATTTT. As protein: CASSQVEQARDTQYF.

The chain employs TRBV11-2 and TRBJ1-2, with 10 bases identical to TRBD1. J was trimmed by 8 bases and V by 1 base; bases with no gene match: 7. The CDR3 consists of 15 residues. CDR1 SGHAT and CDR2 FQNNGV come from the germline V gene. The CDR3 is CASSLALGQGLGYTF. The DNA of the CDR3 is TGTGCCAGCAGCTTAGCCCTGGGACAGGGGTTAGGCTACACCTTC.

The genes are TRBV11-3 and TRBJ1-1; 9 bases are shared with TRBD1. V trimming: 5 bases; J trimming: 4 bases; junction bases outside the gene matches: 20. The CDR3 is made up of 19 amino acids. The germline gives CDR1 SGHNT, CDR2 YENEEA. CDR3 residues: CASSPRPPTGGKRGTEAFF. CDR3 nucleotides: TGTGCCAGCAGCCCCCGACCCCCGACAGGGGGGAAACGGGGCACTGAAGCTTTCTTT.

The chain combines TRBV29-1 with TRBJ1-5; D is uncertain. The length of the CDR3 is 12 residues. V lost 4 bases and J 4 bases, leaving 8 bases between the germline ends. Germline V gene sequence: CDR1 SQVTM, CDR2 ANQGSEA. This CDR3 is CSVVSANQPQHF. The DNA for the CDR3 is TGCAGCGTTGTGAGCGCTAATCAGCCCCAGCATTTT.

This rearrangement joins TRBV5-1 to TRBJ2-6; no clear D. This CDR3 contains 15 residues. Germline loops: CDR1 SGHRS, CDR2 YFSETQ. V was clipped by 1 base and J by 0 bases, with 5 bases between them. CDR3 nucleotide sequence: TGCGCCAGCAGCTTGCCGAGCTCTGGGGCCAACGTCCTGACTTTC. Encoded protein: CASSLPSSGANVLTF.

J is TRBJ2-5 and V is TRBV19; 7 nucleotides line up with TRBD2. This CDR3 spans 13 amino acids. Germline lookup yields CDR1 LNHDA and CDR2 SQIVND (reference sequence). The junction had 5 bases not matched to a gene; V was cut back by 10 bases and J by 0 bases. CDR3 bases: TGTGCCACCTTGGGGGGGTACCAAGAGACCCAGTACTTC. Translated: CATLGGYQETQYF.

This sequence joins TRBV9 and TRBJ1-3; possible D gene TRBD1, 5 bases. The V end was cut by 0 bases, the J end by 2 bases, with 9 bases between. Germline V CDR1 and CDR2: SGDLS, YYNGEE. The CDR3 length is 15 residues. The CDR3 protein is CASSVGGSPGNTIYF. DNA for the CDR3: TGTGCCAGCAGCGTAGGGGGCTCCCCTGGAAACACCATATATTTT. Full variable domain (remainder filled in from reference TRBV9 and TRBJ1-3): DSGVTQTPKHLITATGQRVTLRCSPRSGDLSVYWYQQSLDQGLQFLIQYYNGEERAKGNILERFSAQQFPDLHSELNLSSLELGDSALYFCASSVGGSPGNTIYFGEGSWLTVV.

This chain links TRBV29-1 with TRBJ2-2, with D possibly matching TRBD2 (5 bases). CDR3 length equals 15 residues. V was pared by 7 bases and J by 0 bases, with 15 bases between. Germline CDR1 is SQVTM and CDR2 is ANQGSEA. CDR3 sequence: CSATSGITNTGELFF. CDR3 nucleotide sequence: TGCAGCGCCACCTCGGGGATCACGAACACCGGGGAGCTGTTTTTT.

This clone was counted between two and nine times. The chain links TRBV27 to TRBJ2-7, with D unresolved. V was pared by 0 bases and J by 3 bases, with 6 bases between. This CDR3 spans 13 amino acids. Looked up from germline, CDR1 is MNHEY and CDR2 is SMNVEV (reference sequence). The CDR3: CASSLSHNYEQYF. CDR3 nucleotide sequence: TGTGCCAGCAGTTTATCTCACAACTACGAGCAGTACTTC.

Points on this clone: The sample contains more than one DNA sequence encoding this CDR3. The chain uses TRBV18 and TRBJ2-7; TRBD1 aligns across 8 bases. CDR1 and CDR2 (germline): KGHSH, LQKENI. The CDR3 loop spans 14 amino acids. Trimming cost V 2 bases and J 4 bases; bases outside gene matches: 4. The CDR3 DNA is TGTGCCAGCTCACCAAGCCAGGGGGCTTACGAGCAGTACTTC. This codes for CASSPSQGAYEQYF.

Written as DNA, the CDR3 is TGTGCCAGCTCGCGAGGGAGGGGGGATACGCAGTATTTT. Protein product: CASSRGRGDTQYF. V and J are TRBV7-3 and TRBJ2-3; a weak D match, TRBD2 (7 bases). The germline V gene has CDR1 SGHTA and CDR2 FQGTGA. The CDR3 has 13 residues. Trimming took 8 bases from V and 6 from J, leaving 15 bases between them.

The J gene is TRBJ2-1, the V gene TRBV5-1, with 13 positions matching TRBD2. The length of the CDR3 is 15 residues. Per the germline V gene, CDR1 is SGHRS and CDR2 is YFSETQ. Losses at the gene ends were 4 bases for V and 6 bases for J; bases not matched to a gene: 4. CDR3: CASSTGLAGANEQFF. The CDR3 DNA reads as TGCGCCAGCAGCACAGGACTAGCGGGAGCCAATGAGCAGTTCTTC.

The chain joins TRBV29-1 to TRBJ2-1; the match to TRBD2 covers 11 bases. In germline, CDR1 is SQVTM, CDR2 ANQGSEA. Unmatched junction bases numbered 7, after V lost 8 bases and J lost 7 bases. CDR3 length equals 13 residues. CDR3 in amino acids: CSLIAGGWNEQFF. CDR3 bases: TGCAGCCTTATAGCGGGAGGGTGGAATGAGCAGTTCTTC.